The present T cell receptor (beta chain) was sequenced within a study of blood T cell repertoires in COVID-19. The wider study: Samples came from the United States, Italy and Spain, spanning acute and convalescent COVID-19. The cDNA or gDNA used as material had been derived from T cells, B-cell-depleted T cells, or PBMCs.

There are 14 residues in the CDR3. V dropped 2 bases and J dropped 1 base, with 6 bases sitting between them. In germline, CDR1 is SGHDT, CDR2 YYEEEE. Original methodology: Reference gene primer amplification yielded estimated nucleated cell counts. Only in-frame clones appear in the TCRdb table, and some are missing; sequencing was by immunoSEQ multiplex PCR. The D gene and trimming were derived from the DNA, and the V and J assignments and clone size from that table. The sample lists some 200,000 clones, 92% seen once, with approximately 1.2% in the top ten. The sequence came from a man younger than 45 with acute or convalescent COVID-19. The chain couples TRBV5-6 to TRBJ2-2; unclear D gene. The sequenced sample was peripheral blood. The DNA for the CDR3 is TGTGCCAGCAGCTTTTACGGGAACACCGGGGAGCTGTTTTTT. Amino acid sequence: CASSFYGNTGELFF.